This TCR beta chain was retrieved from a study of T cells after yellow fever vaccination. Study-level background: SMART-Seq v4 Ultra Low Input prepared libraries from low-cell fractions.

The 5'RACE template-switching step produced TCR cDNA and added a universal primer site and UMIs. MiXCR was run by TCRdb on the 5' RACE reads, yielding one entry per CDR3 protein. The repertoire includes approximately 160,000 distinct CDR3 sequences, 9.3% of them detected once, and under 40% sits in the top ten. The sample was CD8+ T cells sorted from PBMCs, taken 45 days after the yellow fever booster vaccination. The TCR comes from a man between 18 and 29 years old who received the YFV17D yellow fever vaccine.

The CDR3 DNA sequence: TGTGCCAGCAGCCTAGGGAGGGGCGGCCAAGAGACCCAGTACTTC. Translating it yields CASSLGRGGQETQYF. J is TRBJ2-5 and V is TRBV11-2; the match to TRBD2 covers 7 bases. This CDR3 spans 15 amino acids. The germline CDR1 and CDR2 sequences are SGHAT and FQNNGV. J gave up 1 base and V 5 bases, and 7 bases lay outside the gene matches.